This T cell receptor beta chain was identified in a study of post-analysis software for immune sequencing data. Looking at the study overall: Included among the disease courses, which were recorded for the cohort, were relapsing-remitting, secondary progressive and progressive-relapsing multiple sclerosis. Study-wide findings and caveats: The authors found that F measure strongly co-clustered same-batch samples. About 5 TRBV segments occurring more often in patients than controls included TRBV5-6, TRBV5-1 and TRBV20-1. Normalized Chao1 diversity was significantly reduced in patients versus controls.

Carried by the TCR beta cDNA libraries were unique molecular identifiers. The T cell input of about 0.85 to 10 million gave roughly 500,000 cDNA molecules. TCRdb fed the PCR reads into MiXCR, producing one record per CDR3 protein. The table lists some 890,000 distinct CDR3 sequences, roughly 58% of them singletons. This clonotype appeared a few times. Its antigen is unidentified. The V end lost 4 bases, the J end lost 11 bases, and 11 bases lay between the germline ends. Germline assignment: CDR1 SGHRS and CDR2 YFSETQ. CDR3 length equals 11 residues. Sequencing input: blood. The sequence was collected from a girl aged 10 to 17 with multiple sclerosis. The chain carries TRBV5-1 and TRBJ2-3, with a possible D match to TRBD1 (6 bases). In DNA, the CDR3 is TGCGCCAGCAGCGTGGACAGACAGCAGTATTTT. It codes for CASSVDRQQYF.